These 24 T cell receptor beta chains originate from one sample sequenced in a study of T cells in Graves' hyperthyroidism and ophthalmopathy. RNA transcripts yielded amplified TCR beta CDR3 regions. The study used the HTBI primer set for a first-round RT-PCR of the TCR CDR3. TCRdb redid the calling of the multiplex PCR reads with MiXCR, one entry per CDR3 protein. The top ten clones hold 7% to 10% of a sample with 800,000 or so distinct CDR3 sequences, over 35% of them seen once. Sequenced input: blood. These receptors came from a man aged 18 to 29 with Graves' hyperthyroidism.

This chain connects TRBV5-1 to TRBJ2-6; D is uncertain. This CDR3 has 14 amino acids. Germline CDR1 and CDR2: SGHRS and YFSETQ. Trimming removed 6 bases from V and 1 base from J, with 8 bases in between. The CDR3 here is CASKARSGANVLTF. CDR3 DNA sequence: TGCGCCAGCAAAGCAAGGTCTGGGGCCAACGTCCTGACTTTC.

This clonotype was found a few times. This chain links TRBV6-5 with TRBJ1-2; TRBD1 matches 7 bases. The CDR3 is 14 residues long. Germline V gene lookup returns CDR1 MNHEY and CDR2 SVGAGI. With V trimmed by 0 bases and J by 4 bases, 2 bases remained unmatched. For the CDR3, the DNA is TGTGCCAGCAGTTACTCTCAGGGGGGCTATGGCTACACCTTC. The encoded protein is CASSYSQGGYGYTF.

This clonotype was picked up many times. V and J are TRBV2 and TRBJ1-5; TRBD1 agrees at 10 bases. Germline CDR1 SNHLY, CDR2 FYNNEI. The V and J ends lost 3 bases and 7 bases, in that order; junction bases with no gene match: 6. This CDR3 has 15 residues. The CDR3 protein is CASSDDRGRGQPQHF. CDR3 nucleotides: TGTGCCAGCAGTGATGACAGGGGGCGAGGGCAGCCCCAGCATTTT.

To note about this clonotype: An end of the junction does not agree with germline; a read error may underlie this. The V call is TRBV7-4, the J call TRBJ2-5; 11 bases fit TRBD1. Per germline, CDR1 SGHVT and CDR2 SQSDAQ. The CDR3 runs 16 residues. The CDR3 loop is CASSHDGQGAVKTQYF. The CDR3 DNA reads TGCGCCAGCAGCCACGACGGACAGGGGGCGGTGAAGACCCAGTACTTC.

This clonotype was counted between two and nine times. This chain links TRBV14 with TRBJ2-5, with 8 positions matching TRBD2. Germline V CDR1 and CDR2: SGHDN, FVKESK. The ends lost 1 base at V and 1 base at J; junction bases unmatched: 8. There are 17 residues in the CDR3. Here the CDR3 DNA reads TGTGCCAGCAGCCAAGGGAGTAGCGGGGACCCCCAAGAGACCCAGTACTTC. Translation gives CASSQGSSGDPQETQYF.

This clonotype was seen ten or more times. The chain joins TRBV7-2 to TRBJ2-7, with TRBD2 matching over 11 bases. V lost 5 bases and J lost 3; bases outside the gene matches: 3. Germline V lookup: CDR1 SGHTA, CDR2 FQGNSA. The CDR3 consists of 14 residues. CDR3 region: CASSPGTSGYEQYF. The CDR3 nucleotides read TGTGCCAGCAGCCCCGGGACTAGCGGCTACGAGCAGTACTTC.

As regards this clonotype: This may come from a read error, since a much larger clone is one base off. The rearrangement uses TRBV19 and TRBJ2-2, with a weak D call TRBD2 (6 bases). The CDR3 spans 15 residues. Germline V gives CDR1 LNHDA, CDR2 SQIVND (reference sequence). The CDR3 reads CASSPLTPNTGGLFF. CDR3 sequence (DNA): TGTGCCAGTAGTCCATTGACGCCGAACACCGGGGGGCTGTTTTTT.

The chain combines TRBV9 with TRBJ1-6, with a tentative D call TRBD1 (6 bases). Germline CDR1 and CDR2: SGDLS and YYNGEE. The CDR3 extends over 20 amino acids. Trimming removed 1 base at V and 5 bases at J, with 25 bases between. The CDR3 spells CASSVLKKGGLPIDNSPLHF. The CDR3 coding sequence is TGTGCCAGCAGCGTATTGAAAAAGGGGGGGCTCCCTATCGATAATTCACCCCTCCACTTT.

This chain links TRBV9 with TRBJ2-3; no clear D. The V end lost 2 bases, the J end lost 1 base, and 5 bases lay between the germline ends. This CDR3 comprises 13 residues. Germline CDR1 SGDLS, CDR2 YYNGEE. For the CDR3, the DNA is TGTGCCAGCAGCGTGAGCGGCACAGATACGCAGTATTTT. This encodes CASSVSGTDTQYF.

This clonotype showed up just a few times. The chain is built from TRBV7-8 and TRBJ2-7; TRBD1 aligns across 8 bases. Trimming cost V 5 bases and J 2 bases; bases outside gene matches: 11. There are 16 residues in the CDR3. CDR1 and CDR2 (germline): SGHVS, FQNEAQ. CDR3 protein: CASSTYRQGSPYEQYF. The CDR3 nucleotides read TGTGCCAGCAGCACTTACCGACAGGGGAGCCCCTACGAGCAGTACTTC.

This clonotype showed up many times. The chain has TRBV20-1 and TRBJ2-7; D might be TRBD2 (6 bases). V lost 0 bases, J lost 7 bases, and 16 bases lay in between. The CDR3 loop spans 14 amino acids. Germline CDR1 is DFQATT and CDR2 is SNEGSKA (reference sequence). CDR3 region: CSARESGDFGEQYF. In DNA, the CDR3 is TGCAGTGCTAGAGAGTCCGGGGACTTTGGGGAGCAGTACTTC.

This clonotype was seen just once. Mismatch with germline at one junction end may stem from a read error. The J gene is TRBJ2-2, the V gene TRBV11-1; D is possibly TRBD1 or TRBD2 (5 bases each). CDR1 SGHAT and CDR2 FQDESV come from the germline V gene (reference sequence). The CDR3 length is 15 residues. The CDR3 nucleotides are TGCGCCAGCAGCTCGGGACGGATGAACACCGGGGAGCTGTTTTTT. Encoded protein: CASSSGRMNTGELFF.

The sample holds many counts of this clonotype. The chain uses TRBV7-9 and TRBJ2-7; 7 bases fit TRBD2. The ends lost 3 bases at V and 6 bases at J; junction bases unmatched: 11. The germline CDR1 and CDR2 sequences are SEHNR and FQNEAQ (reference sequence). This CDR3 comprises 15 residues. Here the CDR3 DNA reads TGTGCCAGCAGCTTCTCGACTAGCTCGGGCCTCGAGCAGTACTTC. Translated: CASSFSTSSGLEQYF.

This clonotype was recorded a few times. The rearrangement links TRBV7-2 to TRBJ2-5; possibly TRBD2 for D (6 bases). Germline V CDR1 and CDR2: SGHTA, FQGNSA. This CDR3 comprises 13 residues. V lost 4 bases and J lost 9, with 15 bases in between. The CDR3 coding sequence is TGTGCCAGCAGCTCCTCCAGGGAGCGGGCCCAGTACTTC. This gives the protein CASSSSRERAQYF.

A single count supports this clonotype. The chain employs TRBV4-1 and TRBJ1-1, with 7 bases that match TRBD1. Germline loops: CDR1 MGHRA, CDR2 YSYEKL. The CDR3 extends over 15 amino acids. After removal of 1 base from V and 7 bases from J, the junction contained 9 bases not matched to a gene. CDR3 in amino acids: CASSQVGSGGGEAFF. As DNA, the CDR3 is TGCGCCAGCAGCCAAGTCGGGTCAGGGGGTGGTGAAGCTTTCTTT.

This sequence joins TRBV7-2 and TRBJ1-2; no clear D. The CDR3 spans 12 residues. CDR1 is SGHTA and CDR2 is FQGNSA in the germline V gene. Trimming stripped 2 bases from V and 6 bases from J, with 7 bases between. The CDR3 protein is CASSLFSNGYTF. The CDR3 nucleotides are TGTGCCAGCAGCTTATTTTCGAATGGCTACACCTTC.

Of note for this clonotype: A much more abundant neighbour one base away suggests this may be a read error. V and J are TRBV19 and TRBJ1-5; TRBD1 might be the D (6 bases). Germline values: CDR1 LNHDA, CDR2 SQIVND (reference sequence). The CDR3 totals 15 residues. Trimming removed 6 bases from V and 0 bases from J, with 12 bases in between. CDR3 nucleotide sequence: TGTGCCAGTAGCACACAGGGTCATAGCAATCAGCCCCAGCATTTT. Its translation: CASSTQGHSNQPQHF.

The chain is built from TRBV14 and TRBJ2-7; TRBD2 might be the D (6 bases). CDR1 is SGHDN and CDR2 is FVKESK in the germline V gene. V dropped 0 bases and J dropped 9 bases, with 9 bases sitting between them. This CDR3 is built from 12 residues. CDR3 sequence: CASSQDWRGQYF. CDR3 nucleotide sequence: TGTGCCAGCAGCCAAGATTGGAGGGGGCAGTACTTC.

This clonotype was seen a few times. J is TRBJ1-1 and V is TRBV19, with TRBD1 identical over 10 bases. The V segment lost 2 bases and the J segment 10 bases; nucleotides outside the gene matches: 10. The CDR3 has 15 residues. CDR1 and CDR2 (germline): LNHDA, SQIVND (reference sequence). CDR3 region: CASSIWGTGVSSAFF. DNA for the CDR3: TGTGCCAGTAGTATATGGGGGACAGGGGTTTCATCAGCTTTCTTT.

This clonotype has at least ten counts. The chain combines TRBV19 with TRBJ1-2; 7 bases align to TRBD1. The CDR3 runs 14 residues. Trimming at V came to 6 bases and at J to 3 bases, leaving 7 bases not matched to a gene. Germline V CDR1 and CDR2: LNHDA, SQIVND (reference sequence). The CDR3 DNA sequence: TGTGCCAGTAGCAGGAACAGGGGATACTATGGCTACACCTTC. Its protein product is CASSRNRGYYGYTF.

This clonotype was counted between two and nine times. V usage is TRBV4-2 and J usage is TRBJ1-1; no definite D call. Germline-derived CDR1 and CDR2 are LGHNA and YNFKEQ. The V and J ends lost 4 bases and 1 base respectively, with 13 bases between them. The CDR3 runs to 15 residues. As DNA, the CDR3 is TGTGCCAGCAGCCCCCTCGCAGCATCGAACACTGAAGCTTTCTTT. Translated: CASSPLAASNTEAFF.

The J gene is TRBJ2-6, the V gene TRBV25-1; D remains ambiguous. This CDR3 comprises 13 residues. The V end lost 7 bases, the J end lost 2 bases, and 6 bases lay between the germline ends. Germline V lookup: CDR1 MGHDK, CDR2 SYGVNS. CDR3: CASNQAGANVLTF. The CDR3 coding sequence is TGTGCCAGCAATCAGGCTGGGGCCAACGTCCTGACTTTC.

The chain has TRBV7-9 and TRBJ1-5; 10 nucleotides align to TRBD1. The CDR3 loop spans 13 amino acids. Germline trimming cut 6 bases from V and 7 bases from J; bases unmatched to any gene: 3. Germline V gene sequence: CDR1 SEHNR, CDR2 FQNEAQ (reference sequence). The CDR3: CASRDRGEQPQHF. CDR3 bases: TGTGCCAGCAGGGACAGGGGGGAACAGCCCCAGCATTTT.

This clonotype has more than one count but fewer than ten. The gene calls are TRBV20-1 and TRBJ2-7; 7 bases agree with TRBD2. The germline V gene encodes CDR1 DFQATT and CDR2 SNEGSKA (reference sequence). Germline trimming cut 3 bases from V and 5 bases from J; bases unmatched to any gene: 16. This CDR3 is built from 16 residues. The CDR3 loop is CSARGGKDGPGDEQYF. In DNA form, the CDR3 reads TGCAGTGCTAGGGGGGGGAAGGACGGTCCAGGAGACGAGCAGTACTTC.